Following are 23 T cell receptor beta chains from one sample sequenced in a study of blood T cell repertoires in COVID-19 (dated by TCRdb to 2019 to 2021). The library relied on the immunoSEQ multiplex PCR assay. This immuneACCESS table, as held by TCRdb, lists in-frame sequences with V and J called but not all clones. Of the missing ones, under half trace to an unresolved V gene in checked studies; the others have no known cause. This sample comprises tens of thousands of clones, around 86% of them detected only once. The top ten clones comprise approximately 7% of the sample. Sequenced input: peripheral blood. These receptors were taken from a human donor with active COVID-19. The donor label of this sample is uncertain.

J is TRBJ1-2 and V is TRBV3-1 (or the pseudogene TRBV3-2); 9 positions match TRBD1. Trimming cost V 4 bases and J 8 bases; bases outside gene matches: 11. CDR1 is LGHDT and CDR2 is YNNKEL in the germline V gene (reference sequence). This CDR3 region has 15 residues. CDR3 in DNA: TGTGCCAGCAGCCTCACAGGGGGCGGAGGTGGCGGCTACACCTTC. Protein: CASSLTGGGGGGYTF.

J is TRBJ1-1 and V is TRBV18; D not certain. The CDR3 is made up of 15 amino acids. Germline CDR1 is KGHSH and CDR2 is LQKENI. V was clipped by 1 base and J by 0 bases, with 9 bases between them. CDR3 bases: TGTGCCAGCTCACCACTCCTTCAGTTGAACACTGAAGCTTTCTTT. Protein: CASSPLLQLNTEAFF.

The CDR3 loop reads CASSLAVDNTQYF. For the CDR3, the DNA is TGTGCCAGCAGCTTAGCGGTGGACAATACGCAGTATTTT. The chain recombines TRBV11-2 with TRBJ2-3; the D gene is possibly TRBD1 (5 bases). CDR3 length equals 13 residues. Trimming left V 1 base short and J 7 bases short, with 9 bases between. Germline assignment: CDR1 SGHAT and CDR2 FQNNGV.

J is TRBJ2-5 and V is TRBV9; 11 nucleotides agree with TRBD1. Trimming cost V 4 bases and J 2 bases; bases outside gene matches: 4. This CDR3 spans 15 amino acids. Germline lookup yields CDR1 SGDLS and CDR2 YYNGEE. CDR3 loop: CASSPGDRGQETQYF. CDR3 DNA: TGTGCCAGCAGCCCAGGGGACAGGGGGCAAGAGACCCAGTACTTC.

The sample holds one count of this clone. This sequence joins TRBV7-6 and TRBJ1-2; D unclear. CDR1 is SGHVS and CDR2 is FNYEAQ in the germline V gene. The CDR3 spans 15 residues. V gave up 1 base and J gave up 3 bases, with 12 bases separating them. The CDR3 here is CASSLGGSGYYGYTF. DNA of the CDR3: TGTGCCAGCAGCTTAGGGGGTTCGGGGTACTATGGCTACACCTTC.

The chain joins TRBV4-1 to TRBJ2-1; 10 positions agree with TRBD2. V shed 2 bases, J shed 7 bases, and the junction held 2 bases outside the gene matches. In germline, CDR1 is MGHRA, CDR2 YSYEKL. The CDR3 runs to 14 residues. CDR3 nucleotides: TGCGCCAGCAGCCAACTAGCGGGGGAGAATGAGCAGTTCTTC. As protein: CASSQLAGENEQFF.

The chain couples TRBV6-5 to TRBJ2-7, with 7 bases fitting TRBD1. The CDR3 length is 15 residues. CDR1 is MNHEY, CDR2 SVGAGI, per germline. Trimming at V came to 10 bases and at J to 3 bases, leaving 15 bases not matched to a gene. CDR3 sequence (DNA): TGTGCCACCCACAGCACCCACAGGGGATACTACGAGCAGTACTTC. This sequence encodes CATHSTHRGYYEQYF.

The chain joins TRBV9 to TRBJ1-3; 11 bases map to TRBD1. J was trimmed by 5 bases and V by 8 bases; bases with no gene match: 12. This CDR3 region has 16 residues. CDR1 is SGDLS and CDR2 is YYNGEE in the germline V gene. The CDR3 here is CARKESRTGGRNTIYF. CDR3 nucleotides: TGTGCCAGAAAAGAATCTAGGACAGGGGGCCGAAACACCATATATTTT.

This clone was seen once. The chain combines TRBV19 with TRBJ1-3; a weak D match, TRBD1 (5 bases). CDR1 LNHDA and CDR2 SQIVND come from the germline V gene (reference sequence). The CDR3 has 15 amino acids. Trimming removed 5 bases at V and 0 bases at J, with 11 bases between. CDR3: CASSHRTTSGNTIYF. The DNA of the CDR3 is TGTGCCAGTAGTCACAGGACTACCTCTGGAAACACCATATATTTT.

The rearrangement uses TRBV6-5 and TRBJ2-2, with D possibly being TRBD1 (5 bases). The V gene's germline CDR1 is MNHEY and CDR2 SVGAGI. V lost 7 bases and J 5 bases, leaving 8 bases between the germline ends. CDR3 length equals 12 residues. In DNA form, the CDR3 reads TGTGCCAGCACAAGGGGAACCGGGGAGCTGTTTTTT. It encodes CASTRGTGELFF.

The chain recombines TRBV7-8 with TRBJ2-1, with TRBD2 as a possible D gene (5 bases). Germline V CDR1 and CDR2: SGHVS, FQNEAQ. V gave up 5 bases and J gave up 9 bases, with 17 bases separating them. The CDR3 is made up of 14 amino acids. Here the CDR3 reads CASSPRGRLFEQFF. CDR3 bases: TGTGCCAGCAGCCCTCGGGGTAGGCTGTTTGAGCAGTTCTTC.

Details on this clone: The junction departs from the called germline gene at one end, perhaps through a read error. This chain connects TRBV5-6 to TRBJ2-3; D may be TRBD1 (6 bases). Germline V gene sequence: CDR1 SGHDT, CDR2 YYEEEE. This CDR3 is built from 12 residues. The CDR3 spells CASSLATGSGHF. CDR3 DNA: TGTGCCAGCAGCTTGGCAACAGGGTCAGGGCATTTT.

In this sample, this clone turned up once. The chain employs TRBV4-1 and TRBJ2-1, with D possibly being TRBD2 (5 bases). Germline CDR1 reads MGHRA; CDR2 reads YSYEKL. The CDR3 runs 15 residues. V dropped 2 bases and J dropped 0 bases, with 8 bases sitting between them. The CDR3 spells CASSQLGSSYNEQFF. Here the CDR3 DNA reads TGCGCCAGCAGCCAACTAGGGAGCTCCTACAATGAGCAGTTCTTC.

For the CDR3, the DNA is TGTGCCAGCCTGCGGGGCCCCACAGATACGCAGTATTTT. It translates to CASLRGPTDTQYF. V gene TRBV2 combines with J gene TRBJ2-3, with D possibly being TRBD2 (6 bases). Germline V lookup: CDR1 SNHLY, CDR2 FYNNEI. The V gene lost 8 bases and the J gene lost 2 bases, with 11 bases spanning the gap. The CDR3 contains 13 residues.

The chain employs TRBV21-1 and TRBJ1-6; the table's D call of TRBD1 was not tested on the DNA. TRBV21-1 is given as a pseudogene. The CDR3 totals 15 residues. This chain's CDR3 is CASGGQGPYNSPLHF. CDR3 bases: TGTGCCAGCGGGGGACAGGGGCCCTATAATTCACCCCTCCACTTT.

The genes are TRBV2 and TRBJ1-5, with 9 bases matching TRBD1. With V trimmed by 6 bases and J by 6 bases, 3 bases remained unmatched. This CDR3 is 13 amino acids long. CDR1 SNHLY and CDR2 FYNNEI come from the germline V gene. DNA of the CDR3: TGTGCCAGCAGAGGGACAGGGATTCAGCCCCAGCATTTT. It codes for CASRGTGIQPQHF.

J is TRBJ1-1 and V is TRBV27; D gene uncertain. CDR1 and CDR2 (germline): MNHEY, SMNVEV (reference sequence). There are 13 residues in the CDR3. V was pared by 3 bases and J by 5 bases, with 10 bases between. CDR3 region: CASSFEGWTEAFF. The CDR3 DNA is TGTGCCAGCAGTTTTGAGGGTTGGACTGAAGCTTTCTTT.

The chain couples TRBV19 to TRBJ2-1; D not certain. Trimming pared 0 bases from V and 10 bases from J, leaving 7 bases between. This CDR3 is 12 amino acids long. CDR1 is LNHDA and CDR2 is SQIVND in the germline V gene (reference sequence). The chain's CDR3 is CASSIDFREQFF. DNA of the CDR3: TGTGCCAGTAGTATAGATTTTCGGGAGCAGTTCTTC. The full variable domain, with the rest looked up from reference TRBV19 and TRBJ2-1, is DGGITQSPKYLFRKEGQNVTLSCEQNLNHDAMYWYRQDPGQGLRLIYYSQIVNDFQKGDIAEGYSVSREKKESFPLTVTSAQKNPTAFYLCASSIDFREQFFGPGTRLTVL.

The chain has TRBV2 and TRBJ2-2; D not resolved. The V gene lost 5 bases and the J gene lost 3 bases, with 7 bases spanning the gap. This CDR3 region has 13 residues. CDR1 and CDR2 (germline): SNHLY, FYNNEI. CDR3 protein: CASSFSYTGELFF. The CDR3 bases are TGTGCCAGCAGTTTTTCCTACACCGGGGAGCTGTTTTTT.

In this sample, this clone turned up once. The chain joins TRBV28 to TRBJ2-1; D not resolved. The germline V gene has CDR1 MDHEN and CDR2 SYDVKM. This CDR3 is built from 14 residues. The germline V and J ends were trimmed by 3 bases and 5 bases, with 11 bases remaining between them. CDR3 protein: CASSFTTSNNEQFF. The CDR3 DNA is TGTGCCAGCAGTTTCACGACTTCCAACAATGAGCAGTTCTTC.

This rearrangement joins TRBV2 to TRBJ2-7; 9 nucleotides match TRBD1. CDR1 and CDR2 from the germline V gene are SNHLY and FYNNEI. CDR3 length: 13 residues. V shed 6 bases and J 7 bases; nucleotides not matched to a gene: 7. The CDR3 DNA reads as TGTGCCAGCAGGGACAGGGGCCTTTGGGAGCAGTACTTC. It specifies CASRDRGLWEQYF. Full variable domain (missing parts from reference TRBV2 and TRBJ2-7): EPEVTQTPSHQVTQMGQEVILRCVPISNHLYFYWYRQILGQKVEFLVSFYNNEISEKSEIFDDQFSVERPDGSNFTLKIRSTKLEDSAMYFCASRDRGLWEQYFGPGTRLTVT.

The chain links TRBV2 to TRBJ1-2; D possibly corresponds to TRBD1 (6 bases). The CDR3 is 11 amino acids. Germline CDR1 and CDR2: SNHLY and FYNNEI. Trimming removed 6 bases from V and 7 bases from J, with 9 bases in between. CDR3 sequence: CASSLGGGYTF. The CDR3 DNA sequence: TGTGCCAGCAGCCTAGGGGGTGGCTACACCTTC.

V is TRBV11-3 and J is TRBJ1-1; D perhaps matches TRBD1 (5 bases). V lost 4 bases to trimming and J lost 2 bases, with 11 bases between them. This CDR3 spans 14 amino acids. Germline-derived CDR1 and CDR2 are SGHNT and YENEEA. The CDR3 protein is CASSSVDSNTEAFF. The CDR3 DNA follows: TGTGCCAGCAGCTCTGTAGACAGTAACACTGAAGCTTTCTTT. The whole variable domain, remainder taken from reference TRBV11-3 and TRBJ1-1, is EAGVVQSPRYKIIEKKQPVAFWCNPISGHNTLYWYLQNLGQGPELLIRYENEEAVDDSQLPKDRFSAERLKGVDSTLKIQPAELGDSAVYLCASSSVDSNTEAFFGQGTRLTVV.